This TCR beta chain was identified during a study of neoadjuvant anti-PD-1 for oral cavity cancer (dated by TCRdb to 2020 to 2023). Background for the entire study: Three to four biweekly doses of nivolumab at 3 mg/kg were mostly administered to patients before curative-intent surgical resection. The parent correlative cohort included roughly 12 patients, with a roughly 34% response rate. Responders were defined as patients with complete response, partial response or stable disease by RECIST 1.1; non-responders were defined as patients with progression. For patients who did not progress, a fourth nivolumab dose was given around day 43, followed by definitive surgical resection on days 50-56. Summary of the overall study and its limitations: After neoadjuvant nivolumab, T cell clonality (Gini index) in PBMCs was significantly higher in non-responders than in responders. TCR analyses included only a few patients per response group, and the authors called for larger cohorts for validation. Higher pretreatment blood Treg/Th17 ratios correlated with both higher pretreatment blood TCRbeta clonality and lower post-treatment tumor TCRbeta clonality.

The V end gives up 4 bases and the J end 0 bases, leaving 6 bases in the junction not matched to a gene. CDR1 and CDR2, per the germline V gene (reference sequence), are SEHNR and FQNEAQ. CDR3 length: 17 amino acids, cysteine to phenylalanine. Only the CDR3 part of the read is kept: 51 bases, read in frame from the first base. The sample's time point label, in plain terms: before neoadjuvant nivolumab. Patients had been newly diagnosed with stage II-IVA oral cavity squamous cell carcinoma, and no prior systemic or radiation treatment had been given to the patients. The cohort was made up of patients with locally advanced, HPV-negative oral cavity squamous cell carcinoma. Peripheral blood mononuclear cells were analyzed directly, without maintenance or expansion in culture. Samples came from a longitudinal correlative study of a single-arm phase II trial of neoadjuvant nivolumab in oral cavity squamous cell carcinoma. Genomic DNA-based TCRbeta sequencing was performed on subject-matched pre- and post-treatment PBMCs and tumors from three responders and three non-responders. Peripheral blood mononuclear cells were drawn once before nivolumab treatment and a second time after treatment, when surgery took place. Genomic DNA was isolated from PBMCs using the Maxwell RSC DNA from Cells kit.

For deep sequencing, each PBMC sample was run in six replicates, with libraries mostly built from about 510 ng of input genomic DNA. TCRbeta libraries were prepared with the immunoSEQ hsTCRbeta kit according to the manufacturer's instructions. An Illumina NovaSeq 6000 S4 flow cell was used to sequence the final libraries, which had first been combined to 3 nM. As for how the authors treated the data: The immunoSEQ Analyzer was used for raw data preprocessing and quality control. The analysis was restricted to productive rearrangements, with each unique CDR3 amino acid sequence defining a clonotype. Repertoire clonality was estimated as the Gini-Simpson index, computed with the R package tcR. Gini indices were compared with Student's t test, and associations with tumor size change were assessed by Pearson correlation. TCRdb re-hosts the immuneACCESS table, in-frame sequences only. Its copies lack some clones; in the studies checked, an unresolved V gene accounts for under half of them, and the cause for the rest is not known. From that table come the V and J calls and clone size; the DNA was used to work out D and trimming. The sample has about 14,000 clones on record, 55% to 75% of them singletons. Of the sample, 3% is held by the ten largest clones.

About this clone: This receptor's antigen is unknown. The record has no base qualities; no much larger clone is one base away.

This chain is built from TRBV7-9 and TRBJ2-2, with 9 bases in between that match TRBD2. This TCR derives from a person between 40 and 80 years old with oral cavity squamous cell carcinoma. Material: PBMCs, obtained before nivolumab (anti-PD-1) treatment. The CDR3 here reads CASSSLSGSPNTGELFF. The DNA sequence is TGTGCCAGCAGCTCCCTTAGCGGGAGTCCGAACACCGGGGAGCTGTTTTTT.